A single sample gave rise to the 26 T cell receptor beta chains below, sequenced in a study of T cells in Graves' hyperthyroidism and ophthalmopathy. Template material for amplifying TCR beta CDR3 regions consisted of RNA transcripts. The study used the HTBI primer set for a first-round RT-PCR of the TCR CDR3. MiXCR, applied by TCRdb to the multiplex PCR reads, yields one record per CDR3 protein. The sample has over 350,000 distinct CDR3 sequences, roughly 14% seen once. Input material: blood. The receptors come from a man aged 18-30 years with Graves' ophthalmopathy.

The V gene is TRBV6-5, the J gene TRBJ2-1; D might be TRBD2 (6 bases). Between the trimmed V and J ends, which lost 0 bases and 8 bases, there was a span of 20 bases. Per germline, CDR1 MNHEY and CDR2 SVGAGI. The CDR3 consists of 17 residues. The CDR3 nucleotides read TGTGCCAGCAGTTACTCGAGCTTTGGGGGGAGGTCGGATGAGCAGTTCTTC. Translation gives CASSYSSFGGRSDEQFF.

As for this clonotype: Just one base apart from a much larger clone, this may be a read error. This chain links TRBV20-1 with TRBJ2-7; D might be TRBD1 (6 bases). V lost 4 bases and J lost 5, with 18 bases in between. There are 14 residues in the CDR3. CDR1 and CDR2 (germline): DFQATT, SNEGSKA (reference sequence). CDR3 amino acids: CSATRTDLTHEQYF. CDR3 nucleotide sequence: TGCAGTGCTACCCGGACAGACCTCACCCACGAGCAGTACTTC.

The V call is TRBV4-1, the J call TRBJ2-1; 9 bases line up with TRBD2. The germline V gene has CDR1 MGHRA and CDR2 YSYEKL. This CDR3 spans 17 amino acids. The ends lost 2 bases at V and 8 bases at J; junction bases unmatched: 13. The CDR3 bases are TGCGCCAGCAGCCAAAGTCTCCCGGGACTAGCTCCCCATGAGCAGTTCTTC. Translation: CASSQSLPGLAPHEQFF.

On this clonotype: A much larger clone sits a single nucleotide away, making a read error possible. The rearrangement links TRBV3-1 to TRBJ2-1, with D perhaps matching TRBD1 (5 bases). Between the trimmed V and J ends, which lost 5 bases and 10 bases, there was a span of 12 bases. The CDR3 runs to 12 residues. CDR1 and CDR2 from the germline V gene are LGHDT and YNNKEL (reference sequence). CDR3 amino acids: CASSYRQYEQFF. CDR3 nucleotide sequence: TGTGCCAGCAGCTACCGACAGTACGAGCAGTTCTTC.

Regarding this clonotype: This may be a read error, as it is one base from a much larger clone. The CDR3 nucleotides read TGCAGTGTTATTAGAAACGGTGAGCAGTTCTTC. Amino acids: CSVIRNGEQFF. The chain is built from TRBV20-1 and TRBJ2-1; D is uncertain. The CDR3 totals 11 residues. Between the trimmed V and J ends, which lost 7 bases and 9 bases, there was a span of 13 bases. The germline gives CDR1 DFQATT, CDR2 SNEGSKA (reference sequence).

The rearrangement uses TRBV2 and TRBJ1-3, with D hard to call. Looked up from germline, CDR1 is SNHLY and CDR2 is FYNNEI. Trimming stripped 7 bases from V and 1 base from J, with 8 bases between. CDR3 length: 13 amino acids. The CDR3 DNA follows: TGTGCCAGCAAGCAGACGTCTGGAAACACCATATATTTT. Amino acid sequence: CASKQTSGNTIYF.

CDR3 bases: TGTGCCACCAGTAAGACAGGGGGCAACGGGGAGCTGTTTTTT. Translation gives CATSKTGGNGELFF. This rearrangement joins TRBV24-1 to TRBJ2-2, with 10 bases fitting TRBD1. The germline V gene has CDR1 KGHDR and CDR2 SFDVKD. With 6 bases clipped from V and 7 bases from J, the junction kept 4 bases outside the gene matches. This CDR3 spans 14 amino acids.

This clonotype was picked up many times. The rearrangement links TRBV12-3 or TRBV12-4 to TRBJ2-5; the match to TRBD2 covers 9 bases. Unmatched junction bases numbered 2, after V lost 3 bases and J lost 0 bases. The CDR3 runs to 15 residues. This CDR3 is CASSLAGGYQETQYF. As DNA, the CDR3 is TGTGCCAGCAGTTTGGCGGGGGGGTACCAAGAGACCCAGTACTTC.

This clonotype was recorded once. The chain combines TRBV25-1 with TRBJ2-7; D is unclear. The CDR3 totals 11 residues. Between the trimmed V and J ends, which lost 7 bases and 4 bases, there was a span of 8 bases. CDR1 and CDR2 (germline): MGHDK, SYGVNS. The CDR3 DNA sequence: TGTGCCAGCACAGGTATTTACGAGCAGTACTTC. Translation: CASTGIYEQYF.

This clonotype was found many times. The CDR3 sequence: CASSPKDRGGTEAFF. In DNA, the CDR3 is TGTGCCAGCAGCCCCAAGGACAGGGGGGGCACTGAAGCTTTCTTT. V usage is TRBV6-1 and J usage is TRBJ1-1, with TRBD1 matching over 10 bases. The CDR3 spans 15 residues. V was pared by 6 bases and J by 4 bases, with 8 bases of the junction left unmatched. Looked up from germline, CDR1 is MNHNS and CDR2 is SASEGT.

The sample holds many counts of this clonotype. The chain combines TRBV7-9 with TRBJ2-7; a possible D gene is TRBD1 (6 bases). Per germline, CDR1 SEHNR and CDR2 FQNEAQ (reference sequence). The CDR3 loop spans 16 amino acids. Deletions cut 1 base from V and 5 bases from J, with 18 bases between. CDR3 residues: CASSLEGAGRGDEQYF. DNA of the CDR3: TGTGCCAGCAGCTTAGAAGGGGCGGGCAGGGGCGACGAGCAGTACTTC.

This clonotype was found many times. The gene calls are TRBV20-1 and TRBJ1-2, with D possibly TRBD1 on 6 matching bases. The germline gives CDR1 DFQATT, CDR2 SNEGSKA (reference sequence). CDR3 length: 13 amino acids. Trimming stripped 3 bases from V and 4 bases from J, with 12 bases between. For the CDR3, the DNA is TGCAGTGCTAGCAACAGGGAAGCCTATGGCTACACCTTC. Protein sequence: CSASNREAYGYTF.

The genes are TRBV6-9 and TRBJ2-1; 11 bases agree with TRBD1. From germline, CDR1 is MNHGY and CDR2 SVAAGI. The junction had 14 bases not matched to a gene; V was cut back by 3 bases and J by 7 bases. This CDR3 region has 18 residues. CDR3 in DNA: TGTGCCAGCAGTTACTTTCGTGTAGGACAGGGGGCGAAGAATGAGCAGTTCTTC. Translation gives CASSYFRVGQGAKNEQFF.

With respect to this clonotype: Just one base apart from a much larger clone, this may be a read error. V gene TRBV7-9 combines with J gene TRBJ2-1; 11 bases align to TRBD2. The CDR3 consists of 15 residues. The germline gives CDR1 SEHNR, CDR2 FQNEAQ (reference sequence). CDR3 sequence: CANSQTSGRKDEQFF. CDR3 DNA: TGTGCCAACAGCCAAACTAGCGGGAGAAAGGATGAGCAGTTCTTC.

In its sample, this clonotype was seen many times. The rearrangement joins TRBV6-5 to TRBJ2-1; the match to TRBD2 covers 12 bases. With V trimmed by 2 bases and J by 8 bases, 4 bases remained unmatched. CDR1 is MNHEY, CDR2 SVGAGI, per germline. The CDR3 spans 15 residues. The chain's CDR3 is CASSYALAGGDEQFF. CDR3 bases: TGTGCCAGCAGTTACGCGCTAGCGGGGGGGGATGAGCAGTTCTTC.

This clonotype was counted ten times or more. The V call is TRBV20-1, the J call TRBJ2-1; TRBD2 agrees at 8 bases. The J segment lost 9 bases and the V segment lost 7 bases, leaving 14 bases of the junction unmatched. Germline V gene sequence: CDR1 DFQATT, CDR2 SNEGSKA (reference sequence). The CDR3 spans 14 residues. The CDR3 loop reads CSGLGGARDAEQFF. The CDR3 bases are TGCAGTGGGCTCGGGGGGGCCCGGGACGCTGAGCAGTTCTTC.

This clonotype was detected only a few times. This chain links TRBV13 with TRBJ1-3, with D perhaps TRBD1 (6 bases). CDR1 and CDR2 from the germline V gene are PRHDT and FYEKMQ (reference sequence). V shed 5 bases and J shed 8 bases, with 22 bases lying between them. This CDR3 has 16 residues. The CDR3 nucleotides read TGTGCCAGCAGCCCTCGCCGACAGGCCCCCCGGGACACCATATATTTT. This sequence encodes CASSPRRQAPRDTIYF.

Many counts were recorded for this clonotype. The CDR3 reads CASSLELSGSFAEQFF. The CDR3 nucleotides read TGTGCCAGCAGCTTAGAGTTGTCGGGATCGTTTGCTGAGCAGTTCTTC. The V call is TRBV11-2, the J call TRBJ2-1, with a tentative D call TRBD2 (5 bases). Germline values: CDR1 SGHAT, CDR2 FQNNGV. V was cut by 0 bases and J by 9 bases, with 18 bases left in between. The CDR3 is 16 residues long.

This clonotype showed up many times. This chain joins TRBV7-8 and TRBJ2-7, with 9 positions matching TRBD1. Germline-derived CDR1 and CDR2 are SGHVS and FQNEAQ. The CDR3 is 15 residues long. V shed 2 bases and J 4 bases; nucleotides not matched to a gene: 6. The CDR3: CASSLLGTGPYEQYF. The CDR3 nucleotides read TGTGCCAGCAGCTTATTAGGGACAGGGCCATACGAGCAGTACTTC.

This clonotype was detected only a few times. A much bigger clone sits one base away, suggesting this may be a read error. The genes are TRBV20-1 and TRBJ2-1; D is perhaps TRBD1 (7 bases). The ends were cut back, 6 bases at V and 9 bases at J, with 18 bases in the middle. Germline-derived CDR1 and CDR2 are DFQATT and SNEGSKA (reference sequence). The length of the CDR3 is 13 residues. The CDR3: CSAPAAGGGEQFF. The CDR3 coding sequence is TGCAGTGCCCCTGCGGCAGGGGGAGGTGAGCAGTTCTTC.

This clonotype showed up just a few times. The chain couples TRBV20-1 to TRBJ2-3; 7 bases line up with TRBD1. J was trimmed by 0 bases and V by 6 bases; bases with no gene match: 3. Germline V CDR1 and CDR2: DFQATT, SNEGSKA (reference sequence). The CDR3 totals 13 residues. This chain's CDR3 is CSAVQGSTDTQYF. The CDR3 nucleotides read TGCAGTGCCGTACAGGGGAGCACAGATACGCAGTATTTT.

With respect to this clonotype: A read error is possible here, since a much larger clone lies one base away. The chain has TRBV27 and TRBJ2-2, with TRBD2 matching 10 bases. Germline V gives CDR1 MNHEY, CDR2 SMNVEV (reference sequence). CDR3 length equals 17 residues. In DNA, the CDR3 is TGTGCCAGCGGTTTGACGGGACTAGCGCTCTACACCGGGGAGCTGTTTTTT. This encodes CASGLTGLALYTGELFF.

In this sample, this clonotype turned up a few times. The genes are TRBV30 and TRBJ1-2; 9 bases are shared with TRBD1. Germline CDR1 is GTSNPN and CDR2 is SVGIG (reference sequence). The CDR3 loop spans 13 amino acids. After removal of 0 bases from V and 8 bases from J, the junction contained 4 bases not matched to a gene. The CDR3 reads CAWSVQGALGYTF. CDR3 sequence (DNA): TGTGCCTGGAGTGTACAGGGGGCATTGGGCTACACCTTC.

This clonotype has at least ten counts. The chain recombines TRBV7-9 with TRBJ2-5; the D gene is possibly TRBD2 (5 bases). V lost 6 bases, J lost 3 bases, and 11 bases lay in between. CDR1 and CDR2 from the germline V gene are SEHNR and FQNEAQ (reference sequence). CDR3 length: 13 residues. The CDR3 region is CASSVMEEETQYF. Here the CDR3 DNA reads TGTGCCAGCAGTGTAATGGAGGAAGAGACCCAGTACTTC.

This clonotype was seen ten or more times. The chain combines TRBV27 with TRBJ2-1; weak D call: TRBD1 (5 bases). Trimming shortened V by 7 bases and J by 0 bases, and 16 bases separated the two germline ends. The CDR3 length is 16 residues. Germline V CDR1 and CDR2: MNHEY, SMNVEV (reference sequence). The CDR3 coding sequence is TGTGCCAGCATTTTGAAGGCAGACAGCTCCTACAATGAGCAGTTCTTC. Translating it yields CASILKADSSYNEQFF.

This clonotype was recorded at least ten times. The chain joins TRBV6-1 to TRBJ1-4; D not certain. CDR1 and CDR2 from the germline V gene are MNHNS and SASEGT. Between the trimmed V and J ends, which lost 6 bases and 5 bases, there was a span of 19 bases. The CDR3 spans 16 residues. The CDR3 DNA is TGTGCCAGCAGGTCCTTTCTGGCACAAGAGAATGAAAAACTGTTTTTT. It yields the protein CASRSFLAQENEKLFF.